The following is a TCR beta chain sequence with its context. This specimen comes from a study of CD8 T cells in Susac syndrome. RNA was extracted with the RNeasy kit, and a quantity of 0.5 to 1 ug was reverse transcribed using random hexamers. MiXCR was run by TCRdb on the immunoSEQ multiplex PCR reads, yielding one entry per CDR3 protein. This sample has more than 70,000 distinct CDR3 sequences; roughly nine tenths occur once, and the top ten carry roughly 0.49%. The source material was CD8+ T cells from PBMCs. The TCR originated in a human donor with multiple sclerosis.

The CDR3 protein is CASSEGGSPYEQYF. CDR3 nucleotide sequence: TGTGCCAGCAGTGAAGGGGGCAGTCCCTACGAGCAGTACTTC. J is TRBJ2-7 and V is TRBV2; a possible D gene is TRBD1 (5 bases). V shed 1 base and J shed 2 bases, with 9 bases lying between them. This CDR3 is 14 amino acids long. The germline CDR1 and CDR2 sequences are SNHLY and FYNNEI.